These 26 T cell receptor beta chains originate from one sample sequenced in a study of identical twins (dated by TCRdb to the mid-2010s). Receptor amplification or capture employed 5' RACE. Sequencing was carried out with an Illumina HiSeq 2000. The raw public reads went through TCRdb reprocessing: fastp at Q25, MiXCR clone calling, in-frame beta chains kept. Records with the same CDR3 protein are collapsed into one entry carrying the most frequent genes and DNA. For this sample there are about 460,000 distinct CDR3 sequences; 14% appear just once. The leading ten clones occupy around 0.57% of the sample. This same sample was also part of a study on yellow fever vaccine responses in identical twins.

Sequencing was performed on CD4+ T cells sorted from blood. The receptors here all came from a woman aged 18-29 years in good health.

This clonotype was detected ten times or more. This chain uses TRBV20-1 with TRBJ1-6; D is undetermined. V was clipped by 0 bases and J by 8 bases, with 14 bases between them. The CDR3 loop spans 15 amino acids. The germline CDR1 and CDR2 sequences are DFQATT and SNEGSKA (reference sequence). CDR3: CSARDQMRVDSPLHF. For the CDR3, the DNA is TGCAGTGCTAGAGATCAGATGAGGGTTGATTCACCCCTCCACTTT.

The table lists this clonotype with many counts. The V call is TRBV5-1, the J call TRBJ2-7, with 8 bases lining up with TRBD1. The J segment lost 0 bases and the V segment lost 4 bases, leaving 12 bases of the junction unmatched. CDR3 length: 17 amino acids. From germline, CDR1 is SGHRS and CDR2 YFSETQ. CDR3 sequence: CASSPGQGSMSSYEQYF. The CDR3 coding sequence is TGCGCCAGCAGCCCTGGACAGGGCTCAATGAGCTCCTACGAGCAGTACTTC. Complete variable domain (other parts from reference TRBV5-1 and TRBJ2-7): KAGVTQTPRYLIKTRGQQVTLSCSPISGHRSVSWYQQTPGQGLQFLFEYFSETQRNKGNFPGRFSGRQFSNSRSEMNVSTLELGDSALYLCASSPGQGSMSSYEQYFGPGTRLTVT.

The chain couples TRBV4-2 to TRBJ2-3; 7 positions agree with TRBD1. Germline V CDR1 and CDR2: LGHNA, YNFKEQ. The CDR3 runs to 15 residues. The trim removed 4 bases at V and 2 bases at J, leaving 6 bases unmatched. The CDR3: CASSPTGQPTDTQYF. CDR3 bases: TGTGCCAGCAGCCCCACGGGACAGCCCACAGATACGCAGTATTTT.

The table lists this clonotype with many counts. The J gene is TRBJ2-7, the V gene TRBV5-1; D is undetermined. The germline V and J ends were trimmed by 0 bases and 2 bases, with 9 bases remaining between them. Germline lookup yields CDR1 SGHRS and CDR2 YFSETQ. The CDR3 is 14 amino acids. CDR3 sequence: CASSLAVGTYEQYF. The CDR3 DNA reads TGCGCCAGCAGCTTGGCCGTCGGCACCTACGAGCAGTACTTC.

The V call is TRBV7-9, the J call TRBJ2-5; D ambiguous. The V gene lost 5 bases and the J gene lost 5 bases, with 21 bases spanning the gap. There are 16 residues in the CDR3. The germline V gene has CDR1 SEHNR and CDR2 FQNEAQ (reference sequence). The CDR3 region has the DNA TGTGCCAGCAGCATCCCGGTGGGTTTTTGGTCGGAGACCCAGTACTTC. This translates into CASSIPVGFWSETQYF. The full variable domain, its missing parts supplied by reference TRBV7-9 and TRBJ2-5, is DTGVSQNPRHKITKRGQNVTFRCDPISEHNRLYWYRQTLGQGPEFLTYFQNEAQLEKSRLLSDRFSAERPKGSFSTLEIQRTEQGDSAMYLCASSIPVGFWSETQYFGPGTRLLVL.

This clonotype was counted ten times or more. CDR3 sequence reads: CASSLLGRNEQFF. CDR3 nucleotide sequence: TGTGCCAGCAGCTTGCTAGGGAGGAATGAGCAGTTCTTC. The chain carries TRBV5-5 and TRBJ2-1; D perhaps matches TRBD2 (6 bases). Trimming removed 1 base at V and 7 bases at J, with 9 bases between. The CDR3 length is 13 residues. CDR1 and CDR2 (germline): SGHKS, YYEKEE (reference sequence).

This clonotype showed up many times. This sequence joins TRBV6-1 and TRBJ2-1, with 14 bases lining up with TRBD2. V was pared by 5 bases and J by 15 bases, with 6 bases of the junction left unmatched. The CDR3 spans 13 residues. Germline values: CDR1 MNHNS, CDR2 SASEGT. The CDR3 region has the DNA TGTGCCAGCAGTCTGACTAGCGGGAGGGCCCCGTTCTTC. Translated: CASSLTSGRAPFF.

This rearrangement joins TRBV20-1 to TRBJ2-2, with D tentatively TRBD1 or TRBD2 (6 bases each). CDR3 size: 14 residues. The ends were cut back, 2 bases at V and 6 bases at J, with 13 bases in the middle. Germline CDR1 reads DFQATT; CDR2 reads SNEGSKA (reference sequence). CDR3 region: CSARLGGAPGELFF. CDR3 DNA: TGCAGTGCTAGACTGGGGGGCGCACCCGGGGAGCTGTTTTTT.

The chain employs TRBV28 and TRBJ2-4; 11 nucleotides agree with TRBD1. This CDR3 has 16 amino acids. The germline V gene encodes CDR1 MDHEN and CDR2 SYDVKM. V shed 2 bases, J shed 4 bases, and the junction held 4 bases outside the gene matches. In nucleotides, the CDR3 is TGTGCCAGCAGTTTAGGGACAGGGGGGGGGAAAAACATTCAGTACTTC. Protein sequence: CASSLGTGGGKNIQYF.

To note about this clonotype: A junction end diverges from the germline sequence, so it may reflect a read error. The rearrangement links TRBV7-7 to TRBJ2-3; TRBD1 matches 8 bases. CDR1 and CDR2 (germline): SSHAT, FNYEAQ (reference sequence). CDR3 length equals 15 residues. In nucleotides, the CDR3 is TGTGCTAGCAGCCTCTCGGACAGGGCAGGAGATACGCAGTATTTT. Translating it yields CASSLSDRAGDTQYF.

This clonotype was seen a handful of times. The rearrangement joins TRBV4-3 to TRBJ2-3, with 11 nucleotides matching TRBD2. Germline CDR1 reads LGHNA; CDR2 reads YSLEER. This CDR3 region has 16 residues. With 3 bases clipped from V and 5 bases from J, the junction kept 7 bases outside the gene matches. The CDR3 is CASSQDSGRAVDTQYF. The CDR3 coding sequence is TGCGCCAGCAGCCAGGATAGCGGGAGGGCCGTAGATACGCAGTATTTT.

The rearrangement links TRBV12-5 to TRBJ2-1, with 14 bases lining up with TRBD2. This CDR3 has 16 residues. The junction had 5 bases not matched to a gene; V was cut back by 1 base and J by 9 bases. Germline values: CDR1 LGHNT, CDR2 FRNRAP. The CDR3: CASGLAGTSGGTEQFF. The CDR3 DNA reads TGTGCTAGTGGTTTGGCTGGGACTAGCGGGGGTACTGAGCAGTTCTTC.

V usage is TRBV5-1 and J usage is TRBJ2-3; 7 nucleotides line up with TRBD1. After removal of 5 bases from V and 0 bases from J, the junction contained 18 bases not matched to a gene. CDR3 length: 19 residues. Germline loops: CDR1 SGHRS, CDR2 YFSETQ. Written as DNA, the CDR3 is TGCGCCAGCAGACTACGACCCGGGACAGCTTCGTCTAGCACAGATACGCAGTATTTT. This encodes CASRLRPGTASSSTDTQYF.

The CDR3: CASRPATGSSGANVLTF. The CDR3 DNA follows: TGTGCCAGCAGACCGGCCACAGGGTCCTCTGGGGCCAACGTCCTGACTTTC. V is TRBV6-1 and J is TRBJ2-6, with TRBD1 as a possible D gene (6 bases). V dropped 6 bases and J dropped 0 bases, with 15 bases sitting between them. This CDR3 contains 17 residues. Looked up from germline, CDR1 is MNHNS and CDR2 is SASEGT.

J is TRBJ2-4 and V is TRBV20-1; the D call may be TRBD1 or TRBD2 (5 bases each). The CDR3 contains 16 residues. The V gene's germline CDR1 is DFQATT and CDR2 SNEGSKA (reference sequence). Trimming cost V 4 bases and J 1 base, with 17 bases left between them. The CDR3 spells CSAIRGDGGAKNIQYF. The CDR3 DNA follows: TGCAGTGCTATAAGAGGGGATGGCGGTGCCAAAAACATTCAGTACTTC.

This clonotype came up many times. This chain uses TRBV4-3 with TRBJ1-2; D unresolved. Germline CDR1 reads LGHNA; CDR2 reads YSLEER. This CDR3 comprises 15 residues. The ends were cut back, 2 bases at V and 1 base at J, with 11 bases in the middle. CDR3 residues: CASSQPSVGNYGYTF. CDR3 coding DNA: TGCGCCAGCAGCCAACCTTCCGTCGGTAACTATGGCTACACCTTC.

In this sample, this clonotype turned up a few times. This chain connects TRBV15 to TRBJ2-7, with a weak D call TRBD1 (6 bases). The CDR3 length is 15 residues. The germline V gene has CDR1 LNHNV and CDR2 YYDKDF (reference sequence). The V and J ends lost 0 bases and 6 bases respectively, with 15 bases between them. This CDR3 reads CATSRDGTTGVEQYF. For the CDR3, the DNA is TGTGCCACCAGCAGAGATGGGACAACCGGAGTCGAGCAGTACTTC.

The table lists this clonotype with a few counts. The chain recombines TRBV28 with TRBJ1-2; D is undetermined. Germline loops: CDR1 MDHEN, CDR2 SYDVKM. The CDR3 sequence is 13 residues long. Trimming removed 2 bases at V and 3 bases at J, with 7 bases between. CDR3 DNA sequence: TGTGCCAGCAGTTTAGCAGCGCACTATGGCTACACCTTC. Protein: CASSLAAHYGYTF.

CDR3 loop: CASSFNRAGYEQYF. The CDR3 DNA reads TGTGCCAGCAGCTTTAACAGGGCGGGCTACGAGCAGTACTTC. V usage is TRBV5-5 and J usage is TRBJ2-7; possibly TRBD1 for D (6 bases). With 2 bases removed from V and 3 bases from J, the gap between germline ends came to 12 bases. This CDR3 region has 14 residues. CDR1 is SGHKS, CDR2 YYEKEE, per germline (reference sequence).

This clonotype was counted between two and nine times. The chain joins TRBV27 to TRBJ2-1; TRBD2 aligns across 7 bases. CDR3 length: 11 residues. Germline loops: CDR1 MNHEY, CDR2 SMNVEV (reference sequence). The junction had 5 bases not matched to a gene; V was cut back by 9 bases and J by 9 bases. The CDR3: CARGGGVEQFF. CDR3 coding DNA: TGTGCCAGGGGTGGGGGGGTTGAGCAGTTCTTC.

This clonotype was picked up a small number of times. The chain has TRBV15 and TRBJ2-2; weak D call: TRBD1 (5 bases). Germline CDR1 reads LNHNV; CDR2 reads YYDKDF (reference sequence). The CDR3 covers 13 residues. V lost 0 bases to trimming and J lost 6 bases, with 5 bases between them. The CDR3 sequence is CATSREGPGELFF. The CDR3 DNA reads as TGTGCCACCAGCAGAGAGGGGCCCGGGGAGCTGTTTTTT.

This clonotype has a handful of counts. The chain uses TRBV12-3 or TRBV12-4 and TRBJ2-7; no definite D call. The length of the CDR3 is 11 residues. V lost 8 bases, J lost 4 bases, and 9 bases lay in between. DNA for the CDR3: TGTGCCAGCCGGACCCTATACGAGCAGTACTTC. It yields the protein CASRTLYEQYF.

V gene TRBV3-1 combines with J gene TRBJ2-2; no definite D call. There are 12 residues in the CDR3. CDR1 is LGHDT, CDR2 YNNKEL, per germline (reference sequence). The V end lost 4 bases, the J end lost 8 bases, and 8 bases lay between the germline ends. CDR3 sequence (DNA): TGTGCCAGCAGCCGTTCCTCGGGGGAGCTGTTTTTT. Translation: CASSRSSGELFF.

The rearrangement uses TRBV12-3 or TRBV12-4 and TRBJ1-4; 9 bases line up with TRBD1. Trimming cost V 5 bases and J 4 bases; bases outside gene matches: 14. CDR3 size: 18 residues. In nucleotides, the CDR3 is TGTGCCAGCAGTCCGGCGTGGGGACAGGGCGCCCTTAATGAAAAACTGTTTTTT. It yields the protein CASSPAWGQGALNEKLFF.

Written as DNA, the CDR3 is TGCAGTGCTAGTCGGCGGCTCACCTACGAGCAGTACTTC. This sequence encodes CSASRRLTYEQYF. This chain uses TRBV20-1 with TRBJ2-7; D is undetermined. The CDR3 length is 13 residues. Germline V gene sequence: CDR1 DFQATT, CDR2 SNEGSKA (reference sequence). Between the trimmed V and J ends, which lost 3 bases and 2 bases, there was a span of 11 bases.

This clonotype was detected many times. This chain connects TRBV15 to TRBJ2-1, with 11 nucleotides matching TRBD1. V was pared by 6 bases and J by 8 bases, with 12 bases of the junction left unmatched. CDR3 length: 16 residues. Germline V gene data show CDR1 as LNHNV and CDR2 as YYDKDF (reference sequence). CDR3 DNA sequence: TGTGCCACCAGGGCCGGGACAGGGGGGATTATCGATGAGCAGTTCTTC. Its translation: CATRAGTGGIIDEQFF.